This T cell receptor (beta chain) was profiled in a study of early T cells in non-severe SARS-CoV-2 infection. Background on the study: Unsorted whole-blood RNA was sequenced in bulk, leaving chains unpaired. Study-wide results and caveats: The matching step, a VDJdb search, favored anti-spike CD8 responses and missed private and CD4 specificities.

Individual cDNA molecules were tagged with unique molecular identifiers. TCRdb fed the 5' RACE reads into MiXCR, producing one record per CDR3 protein. In the table there are some 67,000 distinct CDR3 sequences, roughly 10% of which are singletons. This clonotype has more than one count but fewer than ten. Its antigen is not identified. The CDR3 has 19 amino acids. Trimming stripped 5 bases from V and 2 bases from J, with 27 bases between. The germline V gene encodes CDR1 SGHVS and CDR2 FQNEAQ. The V call is TRBV7-8, the J call TRBJ1-1, with D tentatively TRBD1 (5 bases). The material sequenced was whole blood, taken at baseline. The origin of this receptor is an adult who was a healthcare worker with PCR-confirmed SARS-CoV-2 infection or an uninfected control (not recorded which). CDR3 coding DNA: TGTGCCAGCAGCCCCTTTTACCAATTCAGGCCGGGGGGAAACACTGAAGCTTTCTTT. Translation gives CASSPFYQFRPGGNTEAFF.